Described below is a single T cell receptor beta chain sequence and its context. Its antigen is not identified. These data are taken from a study of T cells in Graves' hyperthyroidism and ophthalmopathy. Study observations and caveats: Most thyroid clonotypes expanded above 0.001 appeared in blood too. From stable hyperthyroidism, ophthalmopathy was separated by a 13 V-J model.

From RNA transcripts, TCR beta CDR3 regions were amplified. Carried out on the TCR CDR3, a first-round RT-PCR used the HTBI primer set. One entry per CDR3 protein, called by TCRdb with MiXCR from the multiplex PCR reads. Of about 640,000 distinct CDR3 sequences listed, around 20% were seen once; the top ten hold 30% to 40%. The CDR3 is made up of 14 amino acids. Trimming left V 4 bases short and J 0 bases short, with 10 bases between. The germline V gene encodes CDR1 SGHRS and CDR2 YFSETQ. The sequencing sample was made of blood. The chain employs TRBV5-1 and TRBJ2-5; D possibly corresponds to TRBD1 (6 bases). This sequence originates from a man aged 30 to 45 with Graves' ophthalmopathy. For the CDR3, the DNA is TGCGCCAGCAGCATTCACAGGGACCAAGAGACCCAGTACTTC. Translation: CASSIHRDQETQYF.